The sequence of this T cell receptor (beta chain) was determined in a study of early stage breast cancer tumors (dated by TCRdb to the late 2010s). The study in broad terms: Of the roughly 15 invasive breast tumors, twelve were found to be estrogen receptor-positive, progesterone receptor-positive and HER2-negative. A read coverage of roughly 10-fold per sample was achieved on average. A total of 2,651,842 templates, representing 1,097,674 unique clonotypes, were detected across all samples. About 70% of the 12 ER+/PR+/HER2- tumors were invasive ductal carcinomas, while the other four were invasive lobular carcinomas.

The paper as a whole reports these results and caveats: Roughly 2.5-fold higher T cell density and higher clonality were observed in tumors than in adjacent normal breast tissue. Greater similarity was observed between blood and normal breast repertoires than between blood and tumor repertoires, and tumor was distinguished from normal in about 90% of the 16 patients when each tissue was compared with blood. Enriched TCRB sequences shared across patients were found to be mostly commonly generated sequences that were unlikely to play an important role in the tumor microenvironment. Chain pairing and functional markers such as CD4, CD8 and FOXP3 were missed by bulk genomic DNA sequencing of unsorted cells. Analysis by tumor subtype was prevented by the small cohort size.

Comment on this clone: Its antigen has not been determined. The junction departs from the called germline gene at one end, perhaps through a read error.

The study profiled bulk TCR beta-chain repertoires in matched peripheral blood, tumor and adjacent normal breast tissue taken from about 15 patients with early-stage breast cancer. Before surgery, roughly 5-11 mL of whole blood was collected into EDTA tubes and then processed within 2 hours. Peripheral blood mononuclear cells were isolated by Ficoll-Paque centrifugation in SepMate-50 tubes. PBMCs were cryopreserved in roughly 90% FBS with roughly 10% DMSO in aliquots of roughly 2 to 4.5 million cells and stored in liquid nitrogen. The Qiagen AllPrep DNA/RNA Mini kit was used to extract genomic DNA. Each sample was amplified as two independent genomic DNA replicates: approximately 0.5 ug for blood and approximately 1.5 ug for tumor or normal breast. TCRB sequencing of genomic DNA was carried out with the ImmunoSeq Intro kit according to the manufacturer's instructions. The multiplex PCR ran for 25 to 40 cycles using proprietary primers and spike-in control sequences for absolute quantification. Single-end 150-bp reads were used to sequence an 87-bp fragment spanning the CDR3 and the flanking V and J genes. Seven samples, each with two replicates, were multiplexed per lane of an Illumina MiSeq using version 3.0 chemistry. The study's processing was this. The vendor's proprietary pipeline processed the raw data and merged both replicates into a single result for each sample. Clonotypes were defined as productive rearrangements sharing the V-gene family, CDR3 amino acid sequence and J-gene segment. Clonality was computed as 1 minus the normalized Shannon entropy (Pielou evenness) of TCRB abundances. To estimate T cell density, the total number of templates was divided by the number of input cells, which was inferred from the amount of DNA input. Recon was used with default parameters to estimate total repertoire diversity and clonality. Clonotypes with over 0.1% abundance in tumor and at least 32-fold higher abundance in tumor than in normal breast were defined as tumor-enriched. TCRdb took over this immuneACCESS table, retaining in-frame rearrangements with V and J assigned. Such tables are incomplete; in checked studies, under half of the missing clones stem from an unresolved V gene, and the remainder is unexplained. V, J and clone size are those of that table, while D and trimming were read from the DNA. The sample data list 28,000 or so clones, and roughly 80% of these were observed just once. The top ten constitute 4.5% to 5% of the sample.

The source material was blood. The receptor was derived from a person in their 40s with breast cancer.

The DNA sequence is as follows: TGTGCCAGCAGTGAATATATAGGGGCCGATGAGCCGTTCTTC. The encoded protein is CASSEYIGADEPFF. The receptor chain draws on TRBV25-1 and TRBJ2-1; TRBD1 is perhaps the D gene, given 5 matching bases. The germline V gene provides CDR1 MGHDK and CDR2 SYGVNS. The CDR3 runs 14 amino acids, cysteine and phenylalanine included. The retained sequence is limited to the CDR3, 42 bases, with the frame set at the first base.